The 5 T cell receptor beta chains below were found in one sample sequenced in a study of blood T cell repertoires in COVID-19. Generated by immunoSEQ multiplex PCR, the TCRdb table keeps only in-frame clones and is missing some. The sample lists about 150,000 clones, over 75% occurring once. Sequencing was performed on peripheral blood. The receptors come from a man older than 75 with COVID-19, enrolled during active disease.

This chain uses TRBV14 with TRBJ2-1; D is perhaps TRBD2 (5 bases). Germline-derived CDR1 and CDR2 are SGHDN and FVKESK. V was pared by 2 bases and J by 6 bases, with 11 bases between. CDR3 length: 14 residues. The CDR3, as DNA: TGTGCCAGCAGCCAACAGCTAGGAGGCAATGAGCAGTTCTTC. Protein product: CASSQQLGGNEQFF.

The rearrangement uses TRBV5-1 and TRBJ2-3; D uncertain. The CDR3 runs to 15 residues. From germline, CDR1 is SGHRS and CDR2 YFSETQ. V dropped 4 bases and J dropped 2 bases, with 14 bases sitting between them. CDR3 DNA: TGCGCCAGCAGCCCGAAATCCTATACCACAGATACGCAGTATTTT. Translated, it gives CASSPKSYTTDTQYF.

The chain joins TRBV11-2 to TRBJ2-1, with D uncertain. Germline V gives CDR1 SGHAT, CDR2 FQNNGV. The CDR3 contains 14 residues. Trimming left V 1 base short and J 7 bases short, with 11 bases between. CDR3 in DNA: TGTGCCAGCAGCTTAGTTCCAGGTAAGAATGAGCAGTTCTTC. Translation gives CASSLVPGKNEQFF. The full variable domain, its missing parts supplied by reference TRBV11-2 and TRBJ2-1, is EAGVAQSPRYKIIEKRQSVAFWCNPISGHATLYWYQQILGQGPKLLIQFQNNGVVDDSQLPKDRFSAERLKGVDSTLKIQPAKLEDSAVYLCASSLVPGKNEQFFGPGTRLTVL.

The rearrangement links TRBV29-1 to TRBJ2-1; TRBD2 matches at 14 bases. The germline V gene has CDR1 SQVTM and CDR2 ANQGSEA. With 5 bases clipped from V and 8 bases from J, the junction kept 8 bases outside the gene matches. The CDR3 length is 15 residues. This CDR3 is CSVRLAGGPMDEQFF. The CDR3 bases are TGCAGCGTTAGACTAGCGGGGGGGCCGATGGATGAGCAGTTCTTC.

The chain links TRBV4-3 to TRBJ1-6; no clear D. Trimming cost V 2 bases and J 6 bases, with 5 bases left between them. This CDR3 region has 13 residues. CDR1 and CDR2 from the germline V gene are LGHNA and YSLEER. CDR3 coding DNA: TGCGCCAGCAGCCAAAGACTTAATTCACCCCTCCACTTT. Its translation is CASSQRLNSPLHF.